This T cell receptor (beta chain) was obtained from a study of shared clonotypes between healthy human individuals. Germline CDR1 LGHNA, CDR2 YNFKEQ. The CDR3 totals 16 residues. V lost 2 bases and J lost 3, with 17 bases in between. Method: immunoSEQ multiplex PCR; TCRdb's copy keeps in-frame clones and lacks some. The sample records more than 2,000,000 clones, 85% to 95% being singletons. Specimen: naive CD4+ T cells from PBMCs. Described subset: CD45RA+ positively selected. This chain links TRBV4-2 with TRBJ2-7; D is possibly TRBD1 (6 bases). The sequence was obtained from a man aged 18 to 29 in good health. Some clones in this sample may be carry-over from other donors' samples. In DNA form, the CDR3 reads TGTGCCAGCAGCCAATCACTCAGGGGTAGTGACTACGAGCAGTACTTC. This gives the protein CASSQSLRGSDYEQYF.